This TCR beta chain was observed in a study of blood T cell repertoires in COVID-19. The table came from immunoSEQ multiplex PCR; TCRdb's copy has only in-frame clones and leaves some out. The sample yields roughly 330,000 clones, roughly 86% seen once. Germline V gives CDR1 SNHLY, CDR2 FYNNEI. This CDR3 is 14 amino acids long. The V and J ends lost 1 base and 8 bases respectively, with 14 bases between them. The sequenced sample was PBMCs or T cells enriched from blood (not recorded which). The source of this sequence is a woman in her thirties who had recovered from COVID-19. The chain employs TRBV2 and TRBJ1-2; a weak D match, TRBD1 (6 bases). DNA for the CDR3: TGTGCCAGCAGTGAAGGGGGGCGCTTGGGCGGCTACACCTTC. It encodes CASSEGGRLGGYTF.